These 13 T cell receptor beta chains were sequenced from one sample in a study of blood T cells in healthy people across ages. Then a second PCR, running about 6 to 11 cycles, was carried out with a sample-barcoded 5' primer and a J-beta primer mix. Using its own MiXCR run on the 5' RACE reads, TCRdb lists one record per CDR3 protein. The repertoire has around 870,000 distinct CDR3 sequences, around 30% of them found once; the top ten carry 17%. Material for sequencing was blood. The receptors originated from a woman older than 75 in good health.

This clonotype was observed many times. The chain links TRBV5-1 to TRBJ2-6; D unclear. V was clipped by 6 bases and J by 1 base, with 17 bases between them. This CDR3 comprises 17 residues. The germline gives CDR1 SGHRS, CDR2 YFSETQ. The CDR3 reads CASTVTTGRSGANVLTF. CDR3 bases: TGCGCCAGCACCGTAACGACCGGACGGTCTGGGGCCAACGTCCTGACTTTC.

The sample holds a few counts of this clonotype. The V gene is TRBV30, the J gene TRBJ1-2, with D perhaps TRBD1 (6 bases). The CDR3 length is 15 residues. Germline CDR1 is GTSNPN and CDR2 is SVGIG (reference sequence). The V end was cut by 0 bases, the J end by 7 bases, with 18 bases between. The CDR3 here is CAWSVGSAGGGGYTF. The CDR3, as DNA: TGTGCCTGGAGTGTAGGCTCTGCGGGGGGCGGTGGCTACACCTTC. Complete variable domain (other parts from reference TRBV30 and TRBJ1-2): SQTIHQWPATLVQPVGSPLSLECTVEGTSNPNLYWYRQAAGRGLQLLFYSVGIGQISSEVPQNLSASRPQDRQFILSSKKLLLSDSGFYLCAWSVGSAGGGGYTFGSGTRLTVV.

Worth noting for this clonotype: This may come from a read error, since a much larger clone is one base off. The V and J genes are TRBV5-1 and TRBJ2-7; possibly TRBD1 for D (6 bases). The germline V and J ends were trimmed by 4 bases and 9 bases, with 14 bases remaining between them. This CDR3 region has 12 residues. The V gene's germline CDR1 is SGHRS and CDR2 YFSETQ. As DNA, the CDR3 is TGCGCCAGCAGCGCTACAGGGCGCGGGCAGTACTTC. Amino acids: CASSATGRGQYF.

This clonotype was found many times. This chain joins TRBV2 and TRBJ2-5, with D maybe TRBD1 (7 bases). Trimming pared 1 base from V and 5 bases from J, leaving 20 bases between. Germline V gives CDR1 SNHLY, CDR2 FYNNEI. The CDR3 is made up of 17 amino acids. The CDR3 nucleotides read TGTGCCAGCAGTGAAGGGTTTGGAGGGGGCTCTGGGGAGACCCAGTACTTC. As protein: CASSEGFGGGSGETQYF.

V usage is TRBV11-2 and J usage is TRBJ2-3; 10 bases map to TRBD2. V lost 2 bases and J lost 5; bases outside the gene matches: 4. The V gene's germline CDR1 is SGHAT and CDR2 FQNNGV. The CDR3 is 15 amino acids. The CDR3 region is CASSLLAGVVDTQYF. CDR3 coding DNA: TGTGCCAGCAGCTTACTAGCGGGAGTAGTAGATACGCAGTATTTT.

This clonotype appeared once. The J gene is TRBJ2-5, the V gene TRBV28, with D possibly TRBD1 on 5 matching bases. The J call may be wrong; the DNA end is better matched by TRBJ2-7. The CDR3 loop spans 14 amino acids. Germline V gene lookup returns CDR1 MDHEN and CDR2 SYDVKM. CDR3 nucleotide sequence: TGTGCCAGCGGTCTTCTTAAAGGGGCCTACGAGCAGTACTTC. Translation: CASGLLKGAYEQYF.

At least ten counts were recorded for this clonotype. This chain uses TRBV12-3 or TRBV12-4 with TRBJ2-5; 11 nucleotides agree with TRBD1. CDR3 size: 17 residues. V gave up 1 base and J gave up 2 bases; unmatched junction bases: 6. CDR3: CASSLGTGGLGQETQYF. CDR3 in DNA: TGTGCCAGCAGTTTAGGGACAGGGGGCTTAGGTCAAGAGACCCAGTACTTC.

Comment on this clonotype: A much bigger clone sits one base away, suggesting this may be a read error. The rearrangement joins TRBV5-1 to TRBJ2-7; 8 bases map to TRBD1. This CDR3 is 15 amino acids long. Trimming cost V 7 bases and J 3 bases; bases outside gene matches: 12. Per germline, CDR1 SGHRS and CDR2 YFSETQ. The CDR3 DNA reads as TGCGCCAGCGGACGGGGGCAGGGGGCCAGCTACGAGCAGTACTTC. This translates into CASGRGQGASYEQYF.

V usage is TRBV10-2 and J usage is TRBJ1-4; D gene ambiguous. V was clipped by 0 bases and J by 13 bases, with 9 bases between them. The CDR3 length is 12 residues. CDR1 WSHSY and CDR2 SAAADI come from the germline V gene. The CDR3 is CASSESGVGLFF. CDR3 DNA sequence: TGCGCCAGCAGTGAGTCCGGGGTTGGACTGTTTTTT.

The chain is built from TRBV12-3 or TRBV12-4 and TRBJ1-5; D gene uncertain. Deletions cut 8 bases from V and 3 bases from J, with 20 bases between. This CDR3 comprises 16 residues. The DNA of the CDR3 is TGTGCCAGCGGCGGCGGTGAGTGGTTTGCCAATCAGCCCCAGCATTTT. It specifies CASGGGEWFANQPQHF.

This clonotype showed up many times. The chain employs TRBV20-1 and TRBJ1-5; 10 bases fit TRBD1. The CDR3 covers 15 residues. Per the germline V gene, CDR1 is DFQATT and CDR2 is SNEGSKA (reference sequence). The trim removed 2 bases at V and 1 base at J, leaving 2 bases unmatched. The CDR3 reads CSARLDRGSNQPQHF. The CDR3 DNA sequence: TGCAGTGCTAGATTGGACAGGGGGAGCAATCAGCCCCAGCATTTT.

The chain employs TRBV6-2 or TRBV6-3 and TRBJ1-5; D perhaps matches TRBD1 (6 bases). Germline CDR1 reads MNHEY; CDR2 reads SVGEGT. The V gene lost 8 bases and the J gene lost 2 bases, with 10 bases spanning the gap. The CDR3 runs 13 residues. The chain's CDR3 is CASAWGRNQPQHF. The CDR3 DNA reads TGTGCCAGCGCCTGGGGGCGCAATCAGCCCCAGCATTTT.

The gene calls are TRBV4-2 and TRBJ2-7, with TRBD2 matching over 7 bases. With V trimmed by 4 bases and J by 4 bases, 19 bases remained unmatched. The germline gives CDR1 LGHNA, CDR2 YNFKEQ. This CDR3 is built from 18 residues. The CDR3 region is CASSLTPTGGERTYEQYF. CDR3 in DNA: TGTGCCAGCAGCCTCACTCCCACGGGAGGTGAAAGGACGTACGAGCAGTACTTC.